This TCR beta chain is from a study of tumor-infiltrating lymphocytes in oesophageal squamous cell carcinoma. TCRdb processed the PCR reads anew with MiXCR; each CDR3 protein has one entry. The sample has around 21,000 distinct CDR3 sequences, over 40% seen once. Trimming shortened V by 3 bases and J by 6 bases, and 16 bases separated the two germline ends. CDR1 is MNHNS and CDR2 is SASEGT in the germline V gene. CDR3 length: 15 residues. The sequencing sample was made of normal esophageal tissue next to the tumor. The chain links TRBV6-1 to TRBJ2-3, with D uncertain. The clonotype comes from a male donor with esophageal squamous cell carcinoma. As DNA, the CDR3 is TGTGCCAGCAGTGAGGAGCCTTACCAAGCCGATACGCAGTATTTT. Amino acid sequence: CASSEEPYQADTQYF.